The 9 T cell receptor beta chains reported below all come from one sample, sequenced in a study of T cell responses to AZD1222 COVID-19 vaccine. Repertoires were generated with immunoSEQ multiplex PCR, while TCRdb's copy carries only in-frame clones and drops some. The sample records some 130,000 clones, around 90% being singletons. The sample was peripheral blood, taken on day 0 of AZD1222 vaccination. The receptors originated from an adult in good health.

This chain joins TRBV6-2 or TRBV6-3 and TRBJ1-5; TRBD1 matches 7 bases. The junction had 17 bases not matched to a gene; V was cut back by 0 bases and J by 0 bases. There are 21 residues in the CDR3. Germline V gene lookup returns CDR1 MNHEY and CDR2 SVGEGT. CDR3 amino acids: CASSYSMEGGGRGYSNQPQHF. CDR3 nucleotide sequence: TGTGCCAGCAGTTACTCGATGGAAGGGGGCGGACGGGGATATAGCAATCAGCCCCAGCATTTT.

The V call is TRBV28, the J call TRBJ1-1; D is unclear. Germline loops: CDR1 MDHEN, CDR2 SYDVKM. Between the trimmed V and J ends, which lost 10 bases and 5 bases, there was a span of 11 bases. This CDR3 has 11 amino acids. CDR3 nucleotides: TGTGCCACCCTTTTGGGGACTGAAGCTTTCTTT. This codes for CATLLGTEAFF. The full variable domain, its missing parts supplied by reference TRBV28 and TRBJ1-1, is DVKVTQSSRYLVKRTGEKVFLECVQDMDHENMFWYRQDPGLGLRLIYFSYDVKMKEKGDIPEGYSVSREKKERFSLILESASTNQTSMYLCATLLGTEAFFGQGTRLTVV.

This clone turned up a few times. The chain joins TRBV9 to TRBJ1-1; D is unclear. Germline-derived CDR1 and CDR2 are SGDLS and YYNGEE. The V gene lost 0 bases and the J gene lost 0 bases, with 9 bases spanning the gap. The CDR3 extends over 15 amino acids. The CDR3 region is CASSVDGVMNTEAFF. The CDR3, as DNA: TGTGCCAGCAGCGTAGACGGGGTTATGAACACTGAAGCTTTCTTT.

The chain uses TRBV5-1 and TRBJ1-6; no clear D gene. Trimming left V 5 bases short and J 7 bases short, with 19 bases between. Germline V lookup: CDR1 SGHRS, CDR2 YFSETQ. CDR3 length equals 16 residues. The CDR3 loop is CASRLGPLTTNSPLHF. Written as DNA, the CDR3 is TGCGCCAGCAGACTCGGCCCCCTTACCACCAATTCACCCCTCCACTTT.

CDR3: CASSLAGYNYGYTF. CDR3 nucleotides: TGTGCCAGCAGCTTAGCAGGATATAACTATGGCTACACCTTC. The J gene is TRBJ1-2, the V gene TRBV7-9, with no clear D. Trimming pared 0 bases from V and 1 base from J, leaving 6 bases between. Per the germline V gene, CDR1 is SEHNR and CDR2 is FQNEAQ (reference sequence). This CDR3 comprises 14 residues.

The V and J genes are TRBV30 and TRBJ1-3; D is unclear. V lost 0 bases, J lost 6 bases, and 6 bases lay in between. Germline-derived CDR1 and CDR2 are GTSNPN and SVGIG (reference sequence). The CDR3 length is 12 residues. The CDR3 reads CAWSVRQNTIYF. DNA of the CDR3: TGTGCCTGGAGTGTACGTCAAAACACCATATATTTT.

The rearrangement links TRBV3-1 (or the pseudogene TRBV3-2) to TRBJ1-2, with 8 bases that match TRBD1. V lost 4 bases, J lost 7 bases, and 5 bases stayed unmatched. The CDR3 is 13 residues long. Germline CDR1 is LGHDT and CDR2 is YNNKEL (reference sequence). The CDR3 nucleotides are TGTGCCAGCAGCCCGCAGGGGGCTGGTGGCTACACCTTC. Translation: CASSPQGAGGYTF.

The genes are TRBV29-1 and TRBJ1-4; D may be TRBD1 (6 bases). CDR1 is SQVTM, CDR2 ANQGSEA, per germline. The CDR3 totals 15 residues. V lost 5 bases, J lost 7 bases, and 20 bases lay in between. CDR3 bases: TGCAGCGTTCAACTTCGACCGGGGGCGTTTGAAAAACTGTTTTTT. This gives the protein CSVQLRPGAFEKLFF.

The chain has TRBV7-6 and TRBJ1-6; D unclear. This CDR3 is built from 15 residues. CDR1 is SGHVS, CDR2 FNYEAQ, per germline. V gave up 5 bases and J gave up 7 bases, with 15 bases separating them. The CDR3 region has the DNA TGTGCCAGCAGCCTAAGACCGAGCTCGAATTCACCCCTCCACTTT. Encoded protein: CASSLRPSSNSPLHF.